This T cell receptor beta chain was retrieved from a study of Ad26.COV2.S vaccination and SARS-CoV-2 variants. Germline V CDR1 and CDR2: LNHNV, YYDKDF (reference sequence). Trimming cost V 0 bases and J 1 base, with 8 bases left between them. CDR3 size: 15 residues. Described treatment: around 19 received Ad26.COV2.S at low or high dose, single or two shots; roughly 5 received placebo; per-sample allocation not given. Collection of samples fell on day 63 after the first vaccine or placebo injection. Recruitment in Boston yielded a donor of adult age, 18-55 years. Here immunoSEQ multiplex PCR was the method, and the copy in TCRdb shows in-frame clones only, minus some. The sample contains some 290,000 clones, around four fifths of which appear only once.

The sample here was peripheral blood, taken in a trial of Ad26.COV2.S vaccine versus placebo. This receptor was taken from a person aged 18-65 years who received the Ad26.COV2.S COVID-19 vaccine or a placebo. The rearrangement uses TRBV15 and TRBJ2-3, with unresolved D. CDR3 sequence: CATSREGRRTDTQYF. The CDR3 DNA sequence: TGTGCCACCAGCAGAGAAGGGCGGCGCACAGATACGCAGTATTTT. The full variable domain, completed using reference TRBV15 and TRBJ2-3, is DAMVIQNPRYQVTQFGKPVTLSCSQTLNHNVMYWYQQKSSQAPKLLFHYYDKDFNNEADTPDNFQSRRPNTSFCFLDIRSPGLGDTAMYLCATSREGRRTDTQYFGPGTRLTVL.